The 16 T cell receptor beta chains presented below share a single source sample, sequenced in a study of blood T cell repertoires in COVID-19. Produced via immunoSEQ multiplex PCR; TCRdb's table is partial and in-frame only. The sample contains some 200,000 clones, around 85% of which appear only once. What was sequenced was peripheral blood. The receptor source for this set is a woman aged 70-85 years with acute or convalescent COVID-19.

This clone was counted a single time. The chain has TRBV24-1 and TRBJ2-7, with D perhaps TRBD2 (7 bases). There are 15 residues in the CDR3. Germline V gene data show CDR1 as KGHDR and CDR2 as SFDVKD. With 2 bases removed from V and 3 bases from J, the gap between germline ends came to 13 bases. CDR3 loop: CATSDSGAGVYEQYF. The CDR3, as DNA: TGTGCCACCAGTGATTCGGGGGCGGGAGTCTACGAGCAGTACTTC.

The J gene is TRBJ1-2, the V gene TRBV2; D gene ambiguous. Germline loops: CDR1 SNHLY, CDR2 FYNNEI. This CDR3 is 12 amino acids long. V was pared by 6 bases and J by 4 bases, with 9 bases between. The CDR3 region has the DNA TGTGCCAGCAGGGCGAGGTTCTATGGCTACACCTTC. Protein product: CASRARFYGYTF.

This clone was observed a single time. The chain joins TRBV15 to TRBJ2-4, with 9 bases aligning to TRBD1. Germline V gene data show CDR1 as LNHNV and CDR2 as YYDKDF (reference sequence). The CDR3 totals 19 residues. V shed 0 bases, J shed 0 bases, and the junction held 9 bases outside the gene matches. CDR3 sequence reads: CATSRDRGQGDLAKNIQYF. The DNA for the CDR3 is TGTGCCACCAGCAGAGATAGGGGACAGGGTGATCTAGCCAAAAACATTCAGTACTTC. Together with reference TRBV15 and TRBJ2-4, the CDR3 gives the full variable domain: DAMVIQNPRYQVTQFGKPVTLSCSQTLNHNVMYWYQQKSSQAPKLLFHYYDKDFNNEADTPDNFQSRRPNTSFCFLDIRSPGLGDTAMYLCATSRDRGQGDLAKNIQYFGAGTRLSVL.

Written as DNA, the CDR3 is TGTGCCAGCAGCCGGGACAGGGGGACTTCCGAGCAGTACTTC. Protein product: CASSRDRGTSEQYF. The chain is built from TRBV14 and TRBJ2-7, with 11 nucleotides matching TRBD1. Germline CDR1 SGHDN, CDR2 FVKESK. V shed 4 bases and J 6 bases; nucleotides not matched to a gene: 5. CDR3 length equals 14 residues.

The chain recombines TRBV7-2 with TRBJ1-4; 8 nucleotides align to TRBD1. Germline assignment: CDR1 SGHTA and CDR2 FQGNSA. Germline trimming cut 4 bases from V and 12 bases from J; bases unmatched to any gene: 16. CDR3 length equals 16 residues. The CDR3 reads CASSSGPRTGLNQLFF. CDR3 DNA: TGTGCCAGCAGCTCCGGACCTCGGACAGGGTTGAACCAACTGTTTTTT.

V is TRBV19 and J is TRBJ2-6; TRBD1 matches at 9 bases. Germline CDR1 LNHDA, CDR2 SQIVND (reference sequence). V lost 5 bases and J lost 2; bases outside the gene matches: 4. The CDR3 is 16 residues long. Here the CDR3 DNA reads TGTGCCAGTAGTGCCCGGACAGGGGCTGGGGCCAACGTCCTGACTTTC. As protein: CASSARTGAGANVLTF.

The chain is built from TRBV4-2 and TRBJ1-5, with D perhaps TRBD1 (6 bases). CDR3 length: 15 residues. Germline-derived CDR1 and CDR2 are LGHNA and YNFKEQ. V lost 2 bases and J 3 bases, leaving 11 bases between the germline ends. This chain's CDR3 is CASSQHTGTNQPQHF. The DNA of the CDR3 is TGTGCCAGCAGCCAACATACAGGGACCAATCAGCCCCAGCATTTT.

The CDR3 loop reads CASSPTGGLNGELFF. The CDR3 DNA reads as TGTGCCAGCAGCCCGACAGGGGGCTTAAACGGGGAGCTGTTTTTT. This rearrangement joins TRBV14 to TRBJ2-2; 10 bases are a match to TRBD1. Germline V gene data show CDR1 as SGHDN and CDR2 as FVKESK. The trim removed 4 bases at V and 7 bases at J, leaving 6 bases unmatched. The CDR3 has 15 residues.

CDR3 protein: CASSYSGEYGYTF. The CDR3 coding sequence is TGTGCCAGCAGTTACTCGGGCGAGTATGGCTACACCTTC. J is TRBJ1-2 and V is TRBV6-6; no definite D call. V was pared by 0 bases and J by 5 bases, with 7 bases between. Germline V gene sequence: CDR1 MNHNY, CDR2 SVGAGI (reference sequence). The CDR3 runs 13 residues.

V is TRBV2 and J is TRBJ1-1; 9 nucleotides line up with TRBD1. Germline CDR1 SNHLY, CDR2 FYNNEI. The length of the CDR3 is 15 residues. With 8 bases clipped from V and 6 bases from J, the junction kept 13 bases outside the gene matches. CDR3 amino acids: CASLRTGARLSEAFF. Here the CDR3 DNA reads TGTGCCAGCCTGAGGACAGGGGCGCGGCTCTCTGAAGCTTTCTTT.

V is TRBV15 and J is TRBJ2-4; 7 bases line up with TRBD1. The V segment lost 1 base and the J segment 9 bases; nucleotides outside the gene matches: 9. The length of the CDR3 is 15 residues. CDR1 LNHNV and CDR2 YYDKDF come from the germline V gene (reference sequence). CDR3 in DNA: TGTGCCACCAGCAGAGGACGGACAGGAGAGGGCATTCAGTACTTC. It codes for CATSRGRTGEGIQYF. The whole variable domain, remainder taken from reference TRBV15 and TRBJ2-4, is DAMVIQNPRYQVTQFGKPVTLSCSQTLNHNVMYWYQQKSSQAPKLLFHYYDKDFNNEADTPDNFQSRRPNTSFCFLDIRSPGLGDTAMYLCATSRGRTGEGIQYFGAGTRLSVL.

This chain joins TRBV19 and TRBJ1-5; D uncertain. The CDR3 sequence is 14 residues long. V lost 4 bases and J lost 7, with 14 bases in between. Germline lookup yields CDR1 LNHDA and CDR2 SQIVND (reference sequence). The CDR3 region has the DNA TGTGCCAGTAGTACCTCACGCCTGGGCCAGCCCCAGCATTTT. This gives the protein CASSTSRLGQPQHF.

The rearrangement links TRBV12-3 or TRBV12-4 to TRBJ1-5, with TRBD1 as a possible D gene (6 bases). This CDR3 comprises 12 residues. Trimming took 4 bases from V and 6 from J, leaving 7 bases between them. The CDR3 bases are TGTGCCAGCAGTTCACAGGGTCAGCCCCAGCATTTT. It codes for CASSSQGQPQHF.

The V call is TRBV5-1, the J call TRBJ1-1, with D possibly being TRBD1 (5 bases). V lost 0 bases, J lost 4 bases, and 16 bases lay in between. The V gene's germline CDR1 is SGHRS and CDR2 YFSETQ. CDR3 size: 16 residues. The chain's CDR3 is CASSLAGGTVGTEAFF. The CDR3 DNA follows: TGCGCCAGCAGCTTGGCCGGGGGGACGGTCGGCACTGAAGCTTTCTTT.

The chain uses TRBV27 and TRBJ2-2; 10 bases map to TRBD2. There are 16 residues in the CDR3. After removal of 2 bases from V and 5 bases from J, the junction contained 5 bases not matched to a gene. The germline V gene has CDR1 MNHEY and CDR2 SMNVEV (reference sequence). This CDR3 is CASSLRSTSGTGELFF. CDR3 in DNA: TGTGCCAGCAGTTTACGTTCGACTAGCGGGACCGGGGAGCTGTTTTTT.

V is TRBV6-5 and J is TRBJ1-4; D uncertain. Germline CDR1 reads MNHEY; CDR2 reads SVGAGI. Trimming left V 6 bases short and J 8 bases short, with 4 bases between. This CDR3 comprises 10 residues. The CDR3 reads CASSLEKLFF. The CDR3 DNA reads TGTGCCAGCAGCCTCGAAAAACTGTTTTTT.